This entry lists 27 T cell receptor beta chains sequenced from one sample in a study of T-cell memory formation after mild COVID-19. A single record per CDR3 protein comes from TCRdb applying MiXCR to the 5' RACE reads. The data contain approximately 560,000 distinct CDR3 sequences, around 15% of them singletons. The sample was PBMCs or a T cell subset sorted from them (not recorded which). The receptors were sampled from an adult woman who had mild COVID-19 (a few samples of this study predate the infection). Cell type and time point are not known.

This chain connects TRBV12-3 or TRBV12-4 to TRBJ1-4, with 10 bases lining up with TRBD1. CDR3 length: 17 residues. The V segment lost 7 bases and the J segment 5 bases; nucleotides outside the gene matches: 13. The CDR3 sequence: CASTLSTRDRGNEKLFF. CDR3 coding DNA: TGTGCCAGCACCCTTTCGACGCGGGACAGGGGAAATGAAAAACTGTTTTTT.

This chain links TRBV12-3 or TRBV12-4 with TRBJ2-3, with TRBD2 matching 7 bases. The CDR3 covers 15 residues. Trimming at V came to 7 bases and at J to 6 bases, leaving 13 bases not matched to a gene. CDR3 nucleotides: TGTGCCAGCATTCTCAGCGGGACCTTCGGGGATACGCAGTATTTT. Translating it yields CASILSGTFGDTQYF.

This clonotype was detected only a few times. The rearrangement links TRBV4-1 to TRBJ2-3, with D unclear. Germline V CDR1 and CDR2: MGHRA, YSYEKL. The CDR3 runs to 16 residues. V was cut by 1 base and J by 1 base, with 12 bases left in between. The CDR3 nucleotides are TGCGCCAGCAGCCAAGGGCCTCAACGGGGCACAGATACGCAGTATTTT. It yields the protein CASSQGPQRGTDTQYF.

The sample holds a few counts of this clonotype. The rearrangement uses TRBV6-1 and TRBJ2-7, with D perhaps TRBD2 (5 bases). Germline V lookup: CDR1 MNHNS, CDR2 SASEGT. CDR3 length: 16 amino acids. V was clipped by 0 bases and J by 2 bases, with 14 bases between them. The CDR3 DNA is TGTGCCAGCAGTGAAGCTCGAGGAGGATTCCCCTACGAGCAGTACTTC. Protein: CASSEARGGFPYEQYF.

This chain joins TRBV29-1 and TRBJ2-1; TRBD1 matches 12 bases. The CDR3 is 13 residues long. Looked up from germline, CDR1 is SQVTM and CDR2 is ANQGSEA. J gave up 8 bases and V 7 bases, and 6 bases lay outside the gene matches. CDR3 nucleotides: TGCAGCGCCGGGACAGGGGGCTTCGATGAGCAGTTCTTC. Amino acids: CSAGTGGFDEQFF.

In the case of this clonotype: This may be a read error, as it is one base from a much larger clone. Here the CDR3 DNA reads TGTGACAGCAGGCAAGGACTAGCGGGGGGCCTCAAGAACGGGGAGCTGTTTTTT. Its translation: CDSRQGLAGGLKNGELFF. The chain is built from TRBV6-2 or TRBV6-3 and TRBJ2-2; TRBD2 matches 14 bases. The length of the CDR3 is 18 residues. Germline V gives CDR1 MNHEY, CDR2 SVGEGT.

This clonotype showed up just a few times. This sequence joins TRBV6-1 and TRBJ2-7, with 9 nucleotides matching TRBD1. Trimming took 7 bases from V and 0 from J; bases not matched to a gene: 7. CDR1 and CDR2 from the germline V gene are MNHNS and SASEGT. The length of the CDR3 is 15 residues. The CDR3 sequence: CASIRRGQGSYEQYF. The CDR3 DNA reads TGTGCCAGCATTCGAAGGGGACAGGGCTCCTACGAGCAGTACTTC.

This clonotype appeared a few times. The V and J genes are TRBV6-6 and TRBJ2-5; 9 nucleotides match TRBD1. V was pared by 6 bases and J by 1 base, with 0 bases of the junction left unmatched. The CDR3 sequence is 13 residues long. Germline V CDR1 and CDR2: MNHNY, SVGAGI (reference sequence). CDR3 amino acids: CASRQGAQETQYF. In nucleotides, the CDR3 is TGTGCCAGCAGACAGGGGGCCCAAGAGACCCAGTACTTC.

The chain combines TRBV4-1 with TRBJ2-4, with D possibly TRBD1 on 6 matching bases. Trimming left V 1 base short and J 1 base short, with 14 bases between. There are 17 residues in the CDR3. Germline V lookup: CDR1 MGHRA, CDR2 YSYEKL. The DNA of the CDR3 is TGCGCCAGCAGCCAAGCCTGGGAAACAGGGGCCAAAAACATTCAGTACTTC. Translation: CASSQAWETGAKNIQYF.

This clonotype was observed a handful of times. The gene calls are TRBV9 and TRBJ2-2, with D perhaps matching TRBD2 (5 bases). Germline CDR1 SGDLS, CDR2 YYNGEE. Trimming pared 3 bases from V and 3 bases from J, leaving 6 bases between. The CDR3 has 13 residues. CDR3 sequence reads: CASSGRDTGELFF. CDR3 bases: TGTGCCAGCAGCGGGCGGGACACCGGGGAGCTGTTTTTT.

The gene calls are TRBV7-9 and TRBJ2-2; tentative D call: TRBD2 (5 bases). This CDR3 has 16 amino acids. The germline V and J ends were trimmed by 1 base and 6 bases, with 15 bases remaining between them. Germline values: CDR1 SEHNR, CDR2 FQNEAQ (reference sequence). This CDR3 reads CASSLGSPPGAGELFF. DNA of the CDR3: TGTGCCAGCAGCTTAGGGTCACCTCCCGGGGCCGGGGAGCTGTTTTTT.

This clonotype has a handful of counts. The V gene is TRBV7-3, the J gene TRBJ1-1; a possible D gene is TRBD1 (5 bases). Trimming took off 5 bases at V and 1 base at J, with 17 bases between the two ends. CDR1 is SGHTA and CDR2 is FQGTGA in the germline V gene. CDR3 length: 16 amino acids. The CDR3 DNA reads TGTGCCAGCAGCCCGTCCTTAGGGCAGGGGAACACTGAAGCTTTCTTT. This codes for CASSPSLGQGNTEAFF.

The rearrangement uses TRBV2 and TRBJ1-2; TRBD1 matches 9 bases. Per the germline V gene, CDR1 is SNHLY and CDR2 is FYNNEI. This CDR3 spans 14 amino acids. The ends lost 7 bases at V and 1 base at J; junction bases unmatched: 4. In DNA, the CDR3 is TGTGCCAGCACGGGGGACAGGGTTAACTATGGCTACACCTTC. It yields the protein CASTGDRVNYGYTF.

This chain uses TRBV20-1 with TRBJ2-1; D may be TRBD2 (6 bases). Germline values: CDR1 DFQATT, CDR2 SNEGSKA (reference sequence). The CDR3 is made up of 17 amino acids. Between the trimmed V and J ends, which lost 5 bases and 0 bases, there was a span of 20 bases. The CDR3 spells CSAHRTIAVSSYNEQFF. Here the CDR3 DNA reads TGCAGTGCTCATCGAACAATAGCGGTTAGCTCCTACAATGAGCAGTTCTTC.

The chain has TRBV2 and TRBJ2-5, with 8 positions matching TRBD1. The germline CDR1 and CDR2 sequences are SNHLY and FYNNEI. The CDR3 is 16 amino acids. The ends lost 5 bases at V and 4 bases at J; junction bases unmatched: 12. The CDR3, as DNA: TGTGCCAGCAGTCAGCACTTGACAGGGGCTTTAGAGACCCAGTACTTC. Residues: CASSQHLTGALETQYF. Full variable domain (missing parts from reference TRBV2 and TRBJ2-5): EPEVTQTPSHQVTQMGQEVILRCVPISNHLYFYWYRQILGQKVEFLVSFYNNEISEKSEIFDDQFSVERPDGSNFTLKIRSTKLEDSAMYFCASSQHLTGALETQYFGPGTRLLVL.

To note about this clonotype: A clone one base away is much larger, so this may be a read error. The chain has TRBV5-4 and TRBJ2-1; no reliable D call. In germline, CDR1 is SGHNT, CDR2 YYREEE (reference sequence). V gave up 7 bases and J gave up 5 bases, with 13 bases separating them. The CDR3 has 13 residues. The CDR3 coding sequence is TGTGCCAGCGGGGTGGGCCTCGACAATGAGCAGTTCTTC. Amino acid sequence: CASGVGLDNEQFF.

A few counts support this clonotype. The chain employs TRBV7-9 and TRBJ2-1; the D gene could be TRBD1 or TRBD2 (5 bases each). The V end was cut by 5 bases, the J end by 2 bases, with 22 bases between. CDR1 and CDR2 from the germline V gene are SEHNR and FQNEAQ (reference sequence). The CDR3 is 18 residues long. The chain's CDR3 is CASSLPSDGTAAYNEQFF. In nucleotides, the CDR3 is TGTGCCAGCAGCCTCCCCTCCGACGGGACGGCTGCCTACAATGAGCAGTTCTTC. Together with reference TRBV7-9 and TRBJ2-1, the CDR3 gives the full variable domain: DTGVSQNPRHKITKRGQNVTFRCDPISEHNRLYWYRQTLGQGPEFLTYFQNEAQLEKSRLLSDRFSAERPKGSFSTLEIQRTEQGDSAMYLCASSLPSDGTAAYNEQFFGPGTRLTVL.

CDR3 loop: CASSRELGCRDGILQNYGYTF. The CDR3 coding sequence is TGTGCCAGCAGCAGGGAACTGGGCTGCAGGGATGGAATTCTACAGAACTATGGCTACACCTTC. The V gene is TRBV21-1, the J gene TRBJ1-2; the table's D call TRBD1 went unverified against the DNA. TRBV21-1 counts as a pseudogene. CDR3 length equals 21 residues.

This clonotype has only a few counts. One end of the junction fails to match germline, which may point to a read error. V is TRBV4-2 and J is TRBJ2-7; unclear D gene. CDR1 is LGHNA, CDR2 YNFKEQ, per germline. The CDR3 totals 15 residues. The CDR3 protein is CASTQELSVTYEQYF. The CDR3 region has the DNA TGTGCCAGCACCCAAGAGTTAAGTGTAACCTACGAGCAGTACTTC.

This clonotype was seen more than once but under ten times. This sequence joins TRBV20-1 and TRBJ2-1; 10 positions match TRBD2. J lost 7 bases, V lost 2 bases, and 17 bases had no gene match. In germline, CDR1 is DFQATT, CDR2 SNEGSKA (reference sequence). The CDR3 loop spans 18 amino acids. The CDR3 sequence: CSARYQFGLAGELNEQFF. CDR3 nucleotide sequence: TGCAGTGCTAGATATCAGTTTGGCCTAGCGGGGGAATTGAATGAGCAGTTCTTC.

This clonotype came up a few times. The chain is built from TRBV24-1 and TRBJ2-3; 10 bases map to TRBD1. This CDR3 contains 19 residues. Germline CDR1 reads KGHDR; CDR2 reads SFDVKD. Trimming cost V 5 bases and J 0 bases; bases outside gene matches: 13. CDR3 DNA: TGTGCCACCAGTGTCCACCGACAGGGGGCCGGGGCCAGCACAGATACGCAGTATTTT. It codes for CATSVHRQGAGASTDTQYF.

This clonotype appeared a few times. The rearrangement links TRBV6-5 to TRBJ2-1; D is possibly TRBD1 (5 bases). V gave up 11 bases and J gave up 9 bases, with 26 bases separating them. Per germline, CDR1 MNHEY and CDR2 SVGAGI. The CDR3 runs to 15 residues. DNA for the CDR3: TGTGCCGGGCAGGGCGGCCGCCGTATAGGTTGTGAGCAGTTCTTC. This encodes CAGQGGRRIGCEQFF.

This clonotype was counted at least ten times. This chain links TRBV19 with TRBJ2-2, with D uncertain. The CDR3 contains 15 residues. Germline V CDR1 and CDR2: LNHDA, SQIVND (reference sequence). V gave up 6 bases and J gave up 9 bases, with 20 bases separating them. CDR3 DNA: TGTGCCAGTAGCCTAAGTAGCAATCTCGCCAGGGAGCTGTTTTTT. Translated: CASSLSSNLARELFF. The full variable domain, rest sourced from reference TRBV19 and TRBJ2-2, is DGGITQSPKYLFRKEGQNVTLSCEQNLNHDAMYWYRQDPGQGLRLIYYSQIVNDFQKGDIAEGYSVSREKKESFPLTVTSAQKNPTAFYLCASSLSSNLARELFFGEGSRLTVL.

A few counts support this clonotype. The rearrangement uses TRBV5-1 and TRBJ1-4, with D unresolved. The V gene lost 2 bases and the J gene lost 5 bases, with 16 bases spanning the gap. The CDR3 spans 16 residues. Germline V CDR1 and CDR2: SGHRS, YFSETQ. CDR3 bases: TGCGCCAGCAGCTTCGTTGTCGGGGTCGGGAATGAAAAACTGTTTTTT. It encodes CASSFVVGVGNEKLFF.

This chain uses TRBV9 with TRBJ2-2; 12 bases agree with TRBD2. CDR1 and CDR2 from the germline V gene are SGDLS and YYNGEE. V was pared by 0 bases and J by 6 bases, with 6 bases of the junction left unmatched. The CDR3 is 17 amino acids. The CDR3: CASSVVPTSGSPGELFF. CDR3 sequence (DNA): TGTGCCAGCAGCGTAGTTCCGACTAGCGGGAGTCCCGGGGAGCTGTTTTTT.

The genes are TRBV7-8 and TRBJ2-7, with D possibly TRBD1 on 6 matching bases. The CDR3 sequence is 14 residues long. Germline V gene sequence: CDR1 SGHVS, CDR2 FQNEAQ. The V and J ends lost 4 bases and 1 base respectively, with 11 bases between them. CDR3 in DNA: TGTGCCAGCAGCTACCGGGACATTTCCTACGAGCAGTACTTC. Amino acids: CASSYRDISYEQYF.

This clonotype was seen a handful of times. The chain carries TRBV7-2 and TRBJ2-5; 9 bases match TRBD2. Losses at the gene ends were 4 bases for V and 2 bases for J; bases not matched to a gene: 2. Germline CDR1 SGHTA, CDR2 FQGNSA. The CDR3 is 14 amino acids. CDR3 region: CASSYLAGQETQYF. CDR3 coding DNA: TGTGCCAGCAGCTACCTAGCGGGGCAAGAGACCCAGTACTTC.